The 18 T cell receptor beta chains below were found in one sample sequenced in a study of blood T cell repertoires in COVID-19. Here immunoSEQ multiplex PCR was the method, and the copy in TCRdb shows in-frame clones only, minus some. The sample yields 61,000 or so clones, roughly 80% seen once. Sequenced input: peripheral blood. The receptor source for this set is a woman in her 70s with acute or convalescent COVID-19.

This chain links TRBV5-1 with TRBJ1-6; TRBD1 matches at 8 bases. V lost 4 bases and J lost 9; bases outside the gene matches: 6. There are 14 residues in the CDR3. Germline CDR1 reads SGHRS; CDR2 reads YFSETQ. The CDR3: CASSIGQGSSPLHF. The DNA of the CDR3 is TGCGCCAGCAGCATAGGACAGGGAAGTTCACCCCTCCACTTT.

The chain links TRBV6-5 to TRBJ1-1; weak D call: TRBD1 (6 bases). This CDR3 comprises 12 residues. Germline CDR1 and CDR2: MNHEY and SVGAGI. V was shortened by 6 bases and J by 4 bases, with 9 bases between the two germline ends. The CDR3 protein is CASREDSTEAFF. DNA for the CDR3: TGTGCCAGCAGAGAGGACAGCACTGAAGCTTTCTTT.

The chain recombines TRBV5-4 with TRBJ2-7, with 7 bases matching TRBD2. Trimming removed 0 bases from V and 2 bases from J; junction bases left unmatched: 5. The CDR3 runs 15 residues. Germline V gene lookup returns CDR1 SGHNT and CDR2 YYREEE (reference sequence). Here the CDR3 DNA reads TGTGCCAGCAGCTTGGAGAGCGGGGAAACCTACGAGCAGTACTTC. Its translation is CASSLESGETYEQYF.

The V and J genes are TRBV7-9 and TRBJ2-1; D may be TRBD2 (6 bases). V was pared by 1 base and J by 9 bases, with 13 bases between. Germline CDR1 reads SEHNR; CDR2 reads FQNEAQ (reference sequence). There are 14 residues in the CDR3. CDR3 DNA sequence: TGTGCCAGCAGCTTAGGGGGCGGGGCGCCTGAGCAGTTCTTC. It codes for CASSLGGGAPEQFF.

The chain employs TRBV7-2 and TRBJ2-5, with a tentative D call TRBD1 (6 bases). This CDR3 is 13 amino acids long. Germline lookup yields CDR1 SGHTA and CDR2 FQGNSA. V gave up 1 base and J gave up 6 bases, with 9 bases separating them. The DNA for the CDR3 is TGTGCCAGCAGCTTAGGGGGGCCGCAGACCCAGTACTTC. This translates into CASSLGGPQTQYF.

The V gene is TRBV7-9, the J gene TRBJ2-3; no reliable D call. Trimming took off 3 bases at V and 4 bases at J, with 5 bases between the two ends. Germline loops: CDR1 SEHNR, CDR2 FQNEAQ (reference sequence). The CDR3 runs 12 residues. CDR3: CASSFVPDTQYF. The CDR3 DNA reads TGTGCCAGCAGCTTCGTCCCAGATACGCAGTATTTT.

This clone was seen more than once but under ten times. This rearrangement joins TRBV5-5 to TRBJ2-2; D may be TRBD2 (5 bases). The ends were cut back, 4 bases at V and 4 bases at J, with 11 bases in the middle. Per the germline V gene, CDR1 is SGHKS and CDR2 is YYEKEE (reference sequence). There are 14 residues in the CDR3. The CDR3: CASSPPGLTGELFF. The CDR3 DNA follows: TGTGCCAGCAGCCCCCCTGGACTCACCGGGGAGCTGTTTTTT.

The CDR3 coding sequence is TGTGCCTGGGCGACAGACAAGGGTGGCAGGGATCAGCCCCAGCATTTT. Its protein is CAWATDKGGRDQPQHF. The chain is built from TRBV30 and TRBJ1-5, with D possibly TRBD1 on 5 matching bases. The V gene lost 5 bases and the J gene lost 5 bases, with 22 bases spanning the gap. This CDR3 has 16 amino acids. Germline V gene lookup returns CDR1 GTSNPN and CDR2 SVGIG (reference sequence).

V and J are TRBV6-5 and TRBJ2-1, with D possibly being TRBD2 (6 bases). CDR1 and CDR2 (germline): MNHEY, SVGAGI. This CDR3 comprises 12 residues. The germline V and J ends were trimmed by 4 bases and 9 bases, with 10 bases remaining between them. The CDR3 nucleotides are TGTGCCAGCAGTTTGCGGGGCGTTGAGCAGTTCTTC. This translates into CASSLRGVEQFF.

The chain employs TRBV7-2 and TRBJ2-5; 9 bases align to TRBD2. This CDR3 is built from 14 residues. Germline V gene data show CDR1 as SGHTA and CDR2 as FQGNSA. V shed 2 bases, J shed 5 bases, and the junction held 3 bases outside the gene matches. The CDR3, as DNA: TGTGCCAGCAGCTTATGGCGGGGGGGGGAGACCCAGTACTTC. Its translation is CASSLWRGGETQYF.

The V gene is TRBV24-1, the J gene TRBJ2-7; the match to TRBD2 covers 9 bases. V trimming: 2 bases; J trimming: 5 bases; junction bases outside the gene matches: 6. The germline V gene encodes CDR1 KGHDR and CDR2 SFDVKD. This CDR3 is built from 15 residues. The CDR3 DNA sequence: TGTGCCACCAGTGATTCGGCGGGAGGGGGGAACGAGCAGTACTTC. It specifies CATSDSAGGGNEQYF.

The V gene is TRBV7-2, the J gene TRBJ2-4; a possible D gene is TRBD2 (6 bases). The germline CDR1 and CDR2 sequences are SGHTA and FQGNSA. V was trimmed by 1 base and J by 7 bases, leaving 17 bases between them. The CDR3 is made up of 16 amino acids. CDR3 DNA sequence: TGTGCCAGCAGCTTAGGGGTTGGAGGGGCAGGGAACATTCAGTACTTC. This codes for CASSLGVGGAGNIQYF. Filled out from reference TRBV7-2 and TRBJ2-4, the complete variable domain reads GAGVSQSPSNKVTEKGKDVELRCDPISGHTALYWYRQSLGQGLEFLIYFQGNSAPDKSGLPSDRFSAERTGGSVSTLTIQRTQQEDSAVYLCASSLGVGGAGNIQYFGAGTRLSVL.

CDR3 protein: CASSDTLSYEQYF. The CDR3 DNA reads as TGTGCCAGTAGTGACACGCTCTCCTACGAGCAGTACTTC. The gene calls are TRBV19 and TRBJ2-7; the D is unclear. V was shortened by 5 bases and J by 0 bases, with 8 bases between the two germline ends. The CDR3 consists of 13 residues. The germline gives CDR1 LNHDA, CDR2 SQIVND (reference sequence).

The chain carries TRBV5-1 and TRBJ1-1, with 9 bases lining up with TRBD1. The J segment lost 4 bases and the V segment lost 0 bases, leaving 16 bases of the junction unmatched. The CDR3 covers 19 residues. Per the germline V gene, CDR1 is SGHRS and CDR2 is YFSETQ. The chain's CDR3 is CASSLVVGDRGATGTEAFF. CDR3 nucleotides: TGCGCCAGCAGCTTGGTGGTTGGTGACAGGGGGGCGACGGGCACTGAAGCTTTCTTT.

J is TRBJ2-5 and V is TRBV4-2; TRBD2 agrees at 8 bases. Germline assignment: CDR1 LGHNA and CDR2 YNFKEQ. CDR3 length: 13 residues. Unmatched junction bases numbered 7, after V lost 8 bases and J lost 5 bases. CDR3 DNA: TGTGCCAGCTCTCCTCGGGGGGGGGAGACCCAGTACTTC. Protein sequence: CASSPRGGETQYF.

CDR3 nucleotide sequence: TGTGCCAGCAGTTTAGTTAGTGACAATGAGCAGTTCTTC. Translating it yields CASSLVSDNEQFF. The chain combines TRBV12-3 or TRBV12-4 with TRBJ2-1; D unresolved. Trimming cost V 1 base and J 5 bases, with 6 bases left between them. The CDR3 covers 13 residues.

As regards this clone: One junction end does not reproduce the germline sequence, and a read error may be involved. Other DNA sequences from this sample encode an identical CDR3 as well. The chain links TRBV9 to TRBJ2-3; 10 bases are shared with TRBD2. CDR3 size: 18 residues. Germline V gene data show CDR1 as SGDLS and CDR2 as YYNGEE. CDR3 loop: CASSSKGLAGAITDTQYF. The CDR3 DNA reads as TGTGCCAGCAGCTCCAAGGGTCTAGCGGGGGCTATCACAGATACGCAATATTTT.

The genes are TRBV9 and TRBJ2-2, with no clear D. Trimming stripped 3 bases from V and 6 bases from J, with 9 bases between. Germline V gives CDR1 SGDLS, CDR2 YYNGEE. This CDR3 contains 13 residues. CDR3 nucleotide sequence: TGTGCCAGCAGCGCCTTCCCCCCCGGGGAGCTGTTTTTT. It yields the protein CASSAFPPGELFF.